The clone carrying this T cell receptor beta chain was observed at least ten times. Its target is not known. It was considered stable Graves' hyperthyroidism when ophthalmopathy did not progress within 18 months. The hyperthyroidism was newly diagnosed and had lasted under 2 months; the patients were aged 18 to 65. Exclusion followed for patients with uncontrolled infection, other autoimmune disease, pregnancy or lactation. This entry comes from a study of T cells in Graves' hyperthyroidism and ophthalmopathy. General study points: Ophthalmopathy was predicted by the model a median of 6.5 months ahead of onset.

Trimming took off 1 base at V and 1 base at J, with 17 bases between the two ends. Germline V gene sequence: CDR1 SGHRS, CDR2 YFSETQ. The CDR3 has 17 amino acids. The CDR3 regions of TCR beta were amplified from RNA transcripts. A set of HTBI primers served as the primers for a first-round RT-PCR of the TCR CDR3. TCRdb analysed the multiplex PCR reads with MiXCR anew, one entry per CDR3 protein. Of 75,000 to 100,000 distinct CDR3 sequences detected, 35% to 45% appear once; the ten largest clones hold roughly 10%. The specimen sequenced was peripheral blood or thyroid tissue (not recorded which). The receptor's source is a woman aged 30 to 39 with Graves' hyperthyroidism. This chain uses TRBV5-1 with TRBJ1-1; no firm D call. CDR3 DNA sequence: TGCGCCAGCAGCTTGTCCCCTTTGCTCGGAGGGAACACTGAAGCTTTCTTT. Translated: CASSLSPLLGGNTEAFF.